The T cell receptor beta chain described here comes from a study of T cell responses to AZD1222 COVID-19 vaccine. Libraries were prepared by immunoSEQ multiplex PCR; TCRdb keeps only in-frame clonotypes and omits some of them. Of approximately 150,000 clones in the sample, more than 70% were seen once. Germline V gene data show CDR1 as SGHDN and CDR2 as FVKESK. CDR3 size: 15 residues. Trimming removed 0 bases from V and 0 bases from J, with 8 bases in between. Sequenced here: peripheral blood, sampled 28 days after the second AZD1222 dose. This chain joins TRBV14 and TRBJ1-2; the D gene is possibly TRBD1 (5 bases). The clonotype was recovered from an adult who received the AZD1222 COVID-19 vaccine. The CDR3 DNA sequence: TGTGCCAGCAGCCAAGATGAGGGACCTAACTATGGCTACACCTTC. Its translation: CASSQDEGPNYGYTF.